A selection of T cell receptor beta chains follows, all from one sample in a study of technical replicates of blood from a handful of donors. Generated by immunoSEQ multiplex PCR, the TCRdb table keeps only in-frame clones and is missing some. The sample contains just over 95,000 clones, 95% of which appear only once. Sequencing was carried out using T cells isolated from PBMCs. These receptors originate from a human donor in good health. CDR3s include the opening cysteine and the closing phenylalanine or tryptophan. A D gene is named only where the DNA matches it firmly. For some rows the clone size is stated as once, few or many, or as a class when expanded; others skip it.

D,V,J,size,CDR3,DNA
TRBD1,TRBV15,TRBJ1-1,once,CATSSDRGLNTEAFF,TGTGCCACCAGCAGCGACAGGGGGCTGAACACTGAAGCTTTCTTT
.,TRBV5-4,TRBJ2-7,.,CASSVGGAGNDEQYF,TGTGCCAGCAGCGTTGGGGGCGCAGGTAACGACGAGCAGTACTTC
TRBD1,TRBV7-2,TRBJ1-5,few,CASSTGTGGNQPQHF,TGTGCCAGCAGCACCGGGACAGGGGGTAATCAGCCCCAGCATTTT
.,TRBV5-1,TRBJ1-2,few,CASSLVSGDNGYTF,TGCGCCAGCAGCTTGGTTTCAGGGGATAATGGCTACACCTTC
.,TRBV28,TRBJ2-2,.,CASSLQGANTGELFF,TGTGCCAGCAGTTTGCAAGGGGCGAACACCGGGGAGCTGTTTTTT
.,TRBV5-6,TRBJ2-2,.,CASSLGLGSGTRIGELFF,TGTGCCAGCAGCTTAGGATTGGGTAGCGGAACCCGGATAGGGGAGCTGTTTTTT
.,TRBV25-1,TRBJ1-1,once,CASSEPSGRNTEAFF,TGTGCCAGCAGTGAGCCGTCGGGTCGGAACACTGAAGCTTTCTTT
.,TRBV13,TRBJ2-1,.,CASSLQGNEQFF,TGTGCCAGCAGCTTGCAGGGCAATGAGCAGTTCTTC
.,TRBV7-4,TRBJ1-5,.,CASSRGQPQHF,TGTGCCAGCAGTCGCGGGCAGCCCCAGCATTTT
.,TRBV6-1,TRBJ1-1,.,CASSGTGIGTEAFF,TGTGCCAGCAGTGGCACAGGGATAGGCACTGAAGCTTTCTTT
TRBD1,TRBV25-1,TRBJ2-7,.,CASSPGQLSYEQYF,TGTGCCAGCAGTCCGGGACAGCTCTCCTACGAGCAGTACTTC
.,TRBV7-7,TRBJ2-7,.,CASSLLKGGHEQYF,TGTGCCAGCAGCTTATTGAAAGGAGGGCACGAGCAGTACTTC
.,TRBV6-1,TRBJ2-4,.,CASSEVTGFVAKNIQYF,TGTGCCAGCAGTGAAGTTACAGGGTTTGTAGCCAAAAACATTCAGTACTTC
TRBD2,TRBV5-1,TRBJ2-3,.,CASSVLAGPADTQYF,TGCGCCAGCAGTGTTCTAGCGGGGCCCGCAGATACGCAGTATTTT